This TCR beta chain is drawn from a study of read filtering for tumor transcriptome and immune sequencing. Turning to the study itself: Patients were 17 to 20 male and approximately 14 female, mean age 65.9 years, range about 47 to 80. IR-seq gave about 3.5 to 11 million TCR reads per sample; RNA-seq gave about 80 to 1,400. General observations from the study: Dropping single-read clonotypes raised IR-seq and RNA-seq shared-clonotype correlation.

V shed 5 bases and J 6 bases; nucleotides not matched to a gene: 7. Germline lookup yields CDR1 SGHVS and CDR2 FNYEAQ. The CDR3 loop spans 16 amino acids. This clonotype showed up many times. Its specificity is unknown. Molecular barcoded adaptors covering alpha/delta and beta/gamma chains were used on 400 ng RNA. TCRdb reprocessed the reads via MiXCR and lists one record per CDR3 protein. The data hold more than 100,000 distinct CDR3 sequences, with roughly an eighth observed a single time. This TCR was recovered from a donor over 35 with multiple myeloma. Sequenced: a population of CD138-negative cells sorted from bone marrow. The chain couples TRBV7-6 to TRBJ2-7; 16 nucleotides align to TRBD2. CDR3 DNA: TGTGCCAGCAGCCCAAGGGGACTAGCGGGAGGGCCCGAGCAGTACTTC. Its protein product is CASSPRGLAGGPEQYF.